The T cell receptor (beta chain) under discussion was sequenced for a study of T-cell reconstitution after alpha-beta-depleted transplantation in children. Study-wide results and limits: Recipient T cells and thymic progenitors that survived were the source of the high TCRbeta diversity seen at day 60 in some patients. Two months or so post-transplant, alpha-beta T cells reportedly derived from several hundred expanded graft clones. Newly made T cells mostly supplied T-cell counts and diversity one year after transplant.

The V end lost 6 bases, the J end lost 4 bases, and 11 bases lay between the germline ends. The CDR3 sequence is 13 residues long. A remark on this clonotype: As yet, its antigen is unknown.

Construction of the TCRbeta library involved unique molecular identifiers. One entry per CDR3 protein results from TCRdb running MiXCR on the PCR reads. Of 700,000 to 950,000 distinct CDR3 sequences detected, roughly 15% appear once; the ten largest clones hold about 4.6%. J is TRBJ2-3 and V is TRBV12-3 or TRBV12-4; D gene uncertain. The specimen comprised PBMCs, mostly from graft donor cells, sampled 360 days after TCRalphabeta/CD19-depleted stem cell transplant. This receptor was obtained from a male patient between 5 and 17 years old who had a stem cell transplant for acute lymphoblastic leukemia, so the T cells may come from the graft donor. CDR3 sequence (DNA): TGTGCCAGCAGCAAGGCACTCTCAGATACGCAGTATTTT. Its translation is CASSKALSDTQYF.